These 7 T cell receptor beta chains share one sample of origin, sequenced in a study of early T cells in non-severe SARS-CoV-2 infection. A single record per CDR3 protein comes from TCRdb applying MiXCR to the 5' RACE reads. The sample consists of more than 90,000 distinct CDR3 sequences, around 10% of them appearing once. The sample taken for sequencing was whole blood. The source of these receptors is an adult who was a healthcare worker with PCR-confirmed SARS-CoV-2 infection or an uninfected control (not recorded which).

The rearrangement uses TRBV7-6 and TRBJ1-2; D is undetermined. Per germline, CDR1 SGHVS and CDR2 FNYEAQ. Trimming took off 5 bases at V and 4 bases at J, with 11 bases between the two ends. CDR3 size: 13 residues. The CDR3 nucleotides read TGTGCCAGCAGCCCTGGGGAATCCTATGGCTACACCTTC. It specifies CASSPGESYGYTF.

This clonotype showed up just a few times. The genes are TRBV6-5 and TRBJ2-2, with D perhaps assigned TRBD1 or TRBD2 (5 bases each). The germline V gene has CDR1 MNHEY and CDR2 SVGAGI. Trimming removed 6 bases from V and 1 base from J, with 12 bases in between. The CDR3 contains 15 residues. CDR3 amino acids: CASSQGPRNTGELFF. The CDR3 coding sequence is TGTGCCAGCAGCCAGGGACCTCGGAACACCGGGGAGCTGTTTTTT.

In its sample, this clonotype was seen many times. The chain is built from TRBV7-6 and TRBJ2-1, with 7 positions matching TRBD2. V gave up 4 bases and J gave up 0 bases; unmatched junction bases: 12. There are 18 residues in the CDR3. From germline, CDR1 is SGHVS and CDR2 FNYEAQ. CDR3: CASSSLGEGAGSYNEQFF. The CDR3 bases are TGTGCCAGCAGCTCCCTCGGGGAGGGTGCGGGCTCCTACAATGAGCAGTTCTTC.

This clonotype occurred a few times. Here the CDR3 reads CASSRSRAFSTDTQYF. The CDR3 region has the DNA TGTGCCAGCAGCCGATCCAGGGCGTTTAGCACAGATACGCAGTATTTT. V is TRBV7-2 and J is TRBJ2-3; maybe TRBD1 (5 bases). V was cut by 5 bases and J by 0 bases, with 15 bases left in between. Germline assignment: CDR1 SGHTA and CDR2 FQGNSA. The CDR3 length is 16 residues.

Ten or more counts support this clonotype. The chain couples TRBV29-1 to TRBJ1-1; 9 bases fit TRBD1. The CDR3 totals 16 residues. The germline gives CDR1 SQVTM, CDR2 ANQGSEA. The V and J ends lost 3 bases and 0 bases, in that order; junction bases with no gene match: 8. The CDR3 loop is CSVDKVGTGMNTEAFF. DNA of the CDR3: TGCAGCGTTGATAAAGTTGGGACAGGGATGAACACTGAAGCTTTCTTT. Supplemented by reference TRBV29-1 and TRBJ1-1, the full variable domain reads SAVISQKPSRDICQRGTSLTIQCQVDSQVTMMFWYRQQPGQSLTLIATANQGSEATYESGFVIDKFPISRPNLTFSTLTVSNMSPEDSSIYLCSVDKVGTGMNTEAFFGQGTRLTVV.

This chain links TRBV20-1 with TRBJ1-1; D is unclear. There are 15 residues in the CDR3. The V end lost 6 bases, the J end lost 11 bases, and 28 bases lay between the germline ends. The germline gives CDR1 DFQATT, CDR2 SNEGSKA (reference sequence). CDR3 DNA sequence: TGCAGTGCGCCCCGGGCCCAGAGGGAGGACCCCCGTGCTTTCTTT. As protein: CSAPRAQREDPRAFF.

Here the CDR3 reads CASSQGRVDEKLFF. The CDR3 DNA is TGTGCCAGCAGCCAAGGGCGCGTCGATGAAAAACTGTTTTTT. The rearrangement joins TRBV3-1 to TRBJ1-4, with D uncertain. The germline V gene encodes CDR1 LGHDT and CDR2 YNNKEL (reference sequence). The CDR3 sequence is 14 residues long. With 1 base removed from V and 6 bases from J, the gap between germline ends came to 9 bases.